This TCR beta chain was retrieved from a study of cytomegalovirus exposure and HLA in healthy donors. Overall study findings and caveats: The study recorded over 150 TCR beta chains that were cytomegalovirus-associated. About 87% or about 30% of the time was how often most TCR beta V segments were productive, according to an earlier analysis.

The PCR ran on 60 Vbeta and 13 Jbeta primers. Profiling relied on immunoSEQ multiplex PCR, and the TCRdb table lists in-frame clones only, not all of them. The sample gives 100,000 or so clones, approximately 78% of which show up once; approximately 4.2% is in the top ten. From germline, CDR1 is LGHNA and CDR2 YNFKEQ. The CDR3 runs to 16 residues. The junction had 5 bases not matched to a gene; V was cut back by 0 bases and J by 2 bases. Details on this clone: Its antigen is not known.

The V gene is TRBV4-2, the J gene TRBJ2-3; 7 nucleotides match TRBD1. Sequencing used PBMCs. The source of this sequence is a woman in her thirties or forties in good health and CMV-seropositive. DNA of the CDR3: TGTGCCAGCAGCCAAGACACCGGGACAGCCACAGATACGCAGTATTTT. It yields the protein CASSQDTGTATDTQYF.